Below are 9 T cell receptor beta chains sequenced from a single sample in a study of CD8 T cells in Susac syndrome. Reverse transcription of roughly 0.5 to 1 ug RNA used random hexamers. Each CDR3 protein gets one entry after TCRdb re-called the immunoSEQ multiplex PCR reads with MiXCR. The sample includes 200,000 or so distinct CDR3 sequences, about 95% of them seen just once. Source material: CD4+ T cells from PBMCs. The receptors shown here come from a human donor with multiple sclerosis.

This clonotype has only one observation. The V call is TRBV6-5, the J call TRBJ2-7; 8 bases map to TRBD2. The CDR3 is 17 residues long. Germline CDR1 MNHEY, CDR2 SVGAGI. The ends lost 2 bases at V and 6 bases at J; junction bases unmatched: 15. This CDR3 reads CASSYGYSSGRMGEQYF. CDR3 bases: TGTGCCAGCAGTTACGGTTACTCTAGCGGGCGTATGGGCGAGCAGTACTTC.

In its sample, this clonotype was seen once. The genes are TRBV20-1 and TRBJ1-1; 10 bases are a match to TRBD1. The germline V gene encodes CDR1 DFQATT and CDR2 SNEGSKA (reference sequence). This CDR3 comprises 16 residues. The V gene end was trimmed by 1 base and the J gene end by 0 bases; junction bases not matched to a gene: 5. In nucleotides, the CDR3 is TGCAGTGCTAGAGGGCCGGGACAGGGGATGAACACTGAAGCTTTCTTT. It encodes CSARGPGQGMNTEAFF.

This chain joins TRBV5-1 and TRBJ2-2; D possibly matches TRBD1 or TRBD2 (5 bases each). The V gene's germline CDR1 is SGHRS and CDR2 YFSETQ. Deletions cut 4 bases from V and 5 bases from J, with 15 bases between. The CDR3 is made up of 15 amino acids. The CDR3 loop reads CASSLGTRRTGELFF. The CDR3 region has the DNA TGCGCCAGCAGCCTTGGGACCCGACGGACCGGGGAGCTGTTTTTT.

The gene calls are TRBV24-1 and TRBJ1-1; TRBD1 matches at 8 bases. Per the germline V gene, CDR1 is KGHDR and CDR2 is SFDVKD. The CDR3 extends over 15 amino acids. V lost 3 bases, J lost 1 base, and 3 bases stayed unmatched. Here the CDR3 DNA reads TGTGCCACCAGTGATGCCGGACAGGGGAACACTGAAGCTTTCTTT. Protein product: CATSDAGQGNTEAFF.

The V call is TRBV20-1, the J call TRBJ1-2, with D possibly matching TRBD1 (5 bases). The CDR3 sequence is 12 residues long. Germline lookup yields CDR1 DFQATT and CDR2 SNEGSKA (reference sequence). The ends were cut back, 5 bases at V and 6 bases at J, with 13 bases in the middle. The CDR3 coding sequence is TGCAGTGCTGTGCGGGGGGGAGATGGCTACACCTTC. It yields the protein CSAVRGGDGYTF.

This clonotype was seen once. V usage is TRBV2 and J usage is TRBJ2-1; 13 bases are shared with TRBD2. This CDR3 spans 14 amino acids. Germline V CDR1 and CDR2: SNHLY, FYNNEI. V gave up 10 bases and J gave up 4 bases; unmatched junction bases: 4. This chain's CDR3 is CATQTSGRYNEQFF. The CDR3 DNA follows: TGTGCCACTCAGACTAGCGGGAGGTACAATGAGCAGTTCTTC.

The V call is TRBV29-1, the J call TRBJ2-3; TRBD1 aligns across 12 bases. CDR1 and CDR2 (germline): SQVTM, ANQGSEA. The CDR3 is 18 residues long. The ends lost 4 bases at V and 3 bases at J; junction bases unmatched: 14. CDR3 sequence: CSVGAIPGQGARTDTQYF. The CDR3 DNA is TGCAGCGTTGGGGCCATCCCGGGACAGGGGGCTAGGACAGATACGCAGTATTTT.

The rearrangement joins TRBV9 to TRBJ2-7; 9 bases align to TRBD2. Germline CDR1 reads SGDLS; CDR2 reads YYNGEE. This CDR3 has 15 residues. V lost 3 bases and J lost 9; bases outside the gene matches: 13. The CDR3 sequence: CASSAGTSPTLGQYF. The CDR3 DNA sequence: TGTGCCAGCAGCGCCGGGACTAGCCCGACCCTCGGGCAGTACTTC.

The CDR3 spells CSARTPHDGFEQYF. Written as DNA, the CDR3 is TGCAGTGCCCGGACTCCCCATGATGGATTCGAGCAGTACTTC. The chain links TRBV20-1 to TRBJ2-7; possibly TRBD2 for D (5 bases). This CDR3 region has 14 residues. The V gene's germline CDR1 is DFQATT and CDR2 SNEGSKA (reference sequence). V lost 6 bases and J 6 bases, leaving 21 bases between the germline ends.